One T cell receptor beta chain is described in this entry. Its antigen specificity is not known. Per-nucleotide qualities are absent, and no much larger clonotype sits a single base away. Relative to germline, V is missing 4 bases and J is missing 2 bases, with 3 bases of the junction outside any gene match. The germline V gene provides CDR1 SGHTS and CDR2 YDEGEE. The CDR3 has 15 amino acids, counting the end cysteine and phenylalanine. Just CDR3 DNA is preserved here, 45 bases in frame from base 1. The method behind the library was the immunoSEQ multiplex PCR assay. The multiplex PCR relied on a mix of 60 forward primers for TCR Vbeta segments and 13 reverse primers for TCR Jbeta segments. A multiplex PCR assay on genomic DNA amplified the CDR3 region of rearranged TCR beta genes. Amplified TCR beta libraries were sequenced as 87-base-pair reads on the Illumina HiSeq System. The authors' analysis ran thus. Across the 670 or so repertoires, a later analysis counted 60 million to 90 million unique TCR beta chains, roughly 11 million of which were shared by at least two donors. Raw reads were error-corrected and collapsed into unique sequences with a nearest-neighbor algorithm that merged closely related sequences to remove PCR and sequencing errors. CDR3 sequences were aligned to IMGT reference sequences to assign V, D and J gene segments. For a sequence to be retained, at least a six-nucleotide match to both a V gene segment and a J gene segment was required. A rearrangement was called productive if the CDR3 had no stop codons and remained in frame with V and J, and every other rearrangement was called non-productive. CDR3 was defined according to IMGT convention as the region running from the second conserved V-encoded cysteine to the conserved J-encoded phenylalanine. In an earlier analysis of more than 550 of the donors, sequences lacking an unambiguous match to a single V gene segment were excluded. In an earlier analysis of 587 of the donors, V segments were called functional above 56.7% productive rearrangements and were called segregating when the between-donor standard deviation exceeded 5%. A statistical classification framework was built for diagnosing cytomegalovirus status from the catalog of TCR beta chain sequences. In a later analysis, V and J genes were assigned by comparing TCR nucleotide sequences against IMGT/GENE-DB human TR gene sequences. In a later analysis, CDR3 sequences and most-parsimonious VDJ recombination scenarios were assigned using the TCRdist pipeline. In a later analysis, each TCR beta chain was defined by its CDR3 amino acid sequence together with its V-gene family, and reads lacking a unique V-gene family were excluded. A later analysis removed nearly 600 highly shared, low-generation-probability nucleotide sequences to deal with suspected cross-contamination and a sequencing artifact. A later analysis calculated a clonal expansion index for each public chain from normalized within-repertoire ranks of inferred template counts. Generation probabilities in a later analysis came from a VDJ recombination model fitted to out-of-frame rearrangements, and those results were checked against IGoR. Hypergeometric tests were used in a later analysis to score TCR-TCR, TCR-HLA and TCR-CMV co-occurrence, with a repertoire-size bias correction applied to the TCR pairs. False discovery rates were estimated in a later analysis by permuting HLA or CMV assignments 20 times. A later analysis grouped co-occurring TCRs with DBSCAN, adding TCRdist sequence similarity when clustering within HLA-allele-positive subsets. Co-occurrence clustering excluded repertoires with fewer than 30,000 or more than 120,000 public chains, plus five with anomalous nucleotide sharing. TCRdb retrieved this table from immuneACCESS and kept in-frame rearrangements only. Not all clones are present; in checked studies, unresolved V genes account for under half, and no reason is known for the remainder. The D gene and trimming were derived from the DNA, and the V and J assignments and clone size from that table. For this sample the table gives about 190,000 clones, of which 65% to 90% were detected only once. The top ten constitute roughly 6.7% of the sample.

The cohort was made up of 666 healthy bone marrow donors. At the time of sampling, all cohort members were nominally healthy, though unrecorded immune exposures were likely present. The donor tested CMV seropositive, placing the donor among the 289 seropositive members of the cohort. A peripheral blood sample was provided by each donor, and peripheral blood mononuclear cells were used for TCR beta sequencing. The Qiagen DNeasy Blood Extraction Kit was used to extract genomic DNA from the blood cell samples. This specimen comes from a study of cytomegalovirus exposure and HLA in healthy donors listed by TCRdb under 2017. As for the study more broadly: In an earlier analysis of 450 to 750 of the donors, about 260 Gb of sequence data and just under 120 million unique TCR beta sequences from about 179 million T cells were reported. An early release covering roughly 600 HLA-typed donors comprised about 290 gigabases of sequencing data and tens of millions of unique TCR sequences. Of the roughly 400 genotyped donors, approximately 83% fell in the genetic ancestry cluster associated with self-reported Caucasian donors. The aim of the study was to test whether cataloging public T cell receptors could identify signatures of past pathogen exposure. Using immunosequencing, the study profiled T cell repertoires from 500 to 800 subjects and related those repertoires to cytomegalovirus serostatus. A separate validation cohort of roughly 120 different subjects was used in addition to the approximately 700-subject first cohort. To predict cytomegalovirus infection status, the study brought together high-throughput TCR immunosequencing, statistical association of individual TCRs with disease status, and machine learning. To study patterns of TCR occurrence, a later analysis re-analyzed previously published TCR beta repertoires from around 660 donors and added high-resolution HLA genotyping. Rather than drawing on any new phenotypic data, the later analysis identified candidate immune exposures from TCR beta sequences and the way those sequences occurred across donors. In an earlier analysis of about 590 of the donors, high-throughput TCR beta sequencing was used to judge whether each TCR beta V gene segment behaved as functional or pseudogenic. Donor age, sex, ethnicity and CMV serostatus were compiled together with the repertoire data. Genome-wide SNP genotypes for about 60% of the roughly 670 donors were used in a later genetic analysis, which treated that subset as a discovery cohort. Every repertoire in the discovery cohort had been generated on one and the same sequencing platform. HLA typing covered class I and class II loci at four-digit resolution. Typing coverage differed by locus: A, B, C, DRB1 and DQB1 were typed in about 629-640 donors, DQA1 in roughly 500, DPA1 in nearly 610, and DPB1 in 472. Because of strong linkage in the cohort, roughly five DR-DQ haplotypes were treated as single units for association and clustering. Among approximately 370 genotyped donors of the cohort, an average of approximately 220,000 unique TCR beta nucleotide sequences was sequenced per donor, of which 15% to 20% were non-productive.

The research as a whole found: A further reported finding was that TCR beta sequences accurately predicted the HLA-A and HLA-B alleles for most subjects in the first cohort. In both the original and validation cohorts, the classifier was reported to diagnose cytomegalovirus status with high specificity and sensitivity. Correlated functional status among segregating V segments might be attributable to linkage disequilibrium, but an unknown experimental factor could not be ruled out. In an earlier analysis of approximately 590 of the donors, most TCR beta V segments were observed in productive rearrangements about 90% or about 30% of the time, broadly matching IMGT annotations. A few of the identified cytomegalovirus-associated TCR beta chains were confirmed in vitro to be specific for cytomegalovirus antigens. In a later genetic analysis, a missense DCLRE1C variant was associated with V-gene and J-gene trimming of TCR beta chains, and the association was replicated in an independent cohort. In a later genetic analysis, fewer N-insertions in productive TCRs were reported among donors in an Asian-associated ancestry cluster than the approximately 710-donor mean. Most TCR sequences were seen in very few donors, while some public TCRs were found in many individuals. CMV serostatus was the only immune exposure information available for the cohort. A group of highly shared sequence variants was considered likely to be a technical artifact of the sequencing pipeline. A later analysis found that HLA-associated TCR beta chains were more clonally expanded and had lower generation probabilities than equally common non-associated chains. The cohort was sequenced for TCR beta chains only, and without alpha or paired-chain data the features that could be detected were limited. Because HLA typing was missing for some donors at each locus, association tests included only the typed subset. Assigning TCR associations to individual alleles was difficult when HLA alleles, especially DR and DQ, strongly co-occurred. Sequencing depth was assumed to be roughly uniform across donors in the presence/absence analyses, though that assumption may not hold. At a false discovery rate of 0.05, a later analysis linked approximately 18,000 TCR beta sequences to specific HLA alleles. The study listed 170 or so TCR beta chains as associated with cytomegalovirus. It was suggested by the authors that the approach could potentially be generalized to other disease states and immunological phenotypes. According to a later analysis, most CMV-associated TCR beta chains appeared to be HLA-restricted, and the HLA associations seemed to be driven largely by CMV exposure. In a later analysis, several top co-occurrence clusters were reported to appear linked to parvovirus B19, influenza, CMV and Epstein-Barr virus. According to a later analysis, TCR association rates differed among HLA loci, with DRB1 alleles showing the most associated TCRs and HLA-C alleles showing the fewest. Because counts were too low, 15 or so rarely observed V segments, including chromosome 9 orphons, were excluded from the earlier analysis of 587 of the donors. Because the 87-base-pair reads could not distinguish some IMGT-functional V segments, including TRBV6-2 and TRBV6-3, those segments were excluded.

This sequence originates from a man aged 40-49 years in good health and CMV-seropositive. The rearrangement combines TRBV5-8 with TRBJ2-3, with 11 central nucleotides matching TRBD1. Input material: PBMCs. The CDR3 region: CASSVGQGDTDTQYF. The DNA sequence is as follows: TGTGCCAGCAGCGTGGGACAGGGGGACACAGATACGCAGTATTTT. Where the CDR3 stops, the reference TRBV5-8 and TRBJ2-3 genes take over; the full variable domain is EAGVTQSPTHLIKTRGQQATLRCSPISGHTSVYWYQQALGLGLQFLLWYDEGEERNRGNFPPRFSGRQFPNYSSELNVNALELEDSALYLCASSVGQGDTDTQYFGPGTRLTVL.